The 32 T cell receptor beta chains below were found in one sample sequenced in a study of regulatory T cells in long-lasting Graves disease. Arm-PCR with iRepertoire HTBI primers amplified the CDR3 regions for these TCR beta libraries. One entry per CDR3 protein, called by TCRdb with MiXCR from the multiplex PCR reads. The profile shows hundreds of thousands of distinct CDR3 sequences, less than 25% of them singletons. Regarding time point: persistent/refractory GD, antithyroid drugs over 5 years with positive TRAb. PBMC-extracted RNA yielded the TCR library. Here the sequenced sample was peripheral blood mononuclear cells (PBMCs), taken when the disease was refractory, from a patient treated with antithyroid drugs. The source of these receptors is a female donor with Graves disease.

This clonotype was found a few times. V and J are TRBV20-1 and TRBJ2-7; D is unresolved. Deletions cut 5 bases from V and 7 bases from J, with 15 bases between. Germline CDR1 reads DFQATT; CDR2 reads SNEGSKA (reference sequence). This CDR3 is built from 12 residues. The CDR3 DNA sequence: TGCAGTGCTTTAAGACTTACCCTGGAGCAGTACTTC. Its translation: CSALRLTLEQYF.

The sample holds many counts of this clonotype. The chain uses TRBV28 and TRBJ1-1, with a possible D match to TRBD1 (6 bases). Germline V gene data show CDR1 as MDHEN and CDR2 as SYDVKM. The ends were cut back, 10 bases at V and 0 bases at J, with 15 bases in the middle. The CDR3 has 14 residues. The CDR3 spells CATIMTGLNTEAFF. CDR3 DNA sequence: TGTGCCACTATCATGACAGGCCTGAACACTGAAGCTTTCTTT.

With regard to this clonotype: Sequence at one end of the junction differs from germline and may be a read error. DNA for the CDR3: TGTGCTAGCAGCTCCATACCACCCGGCCTGCTAGTGGGCCAAGAGACCCAGTACTTC. It encodes CASSSIPPGLLVGQETQYF. The chain couples TRBV7-7 to TRBJ2-5; D is undetermined. The CDR3 consists of 19 residues. Germline V lookup: CDR1 SSHAT, CDR2 FNYEAQ (reference sequence). Complete variable domain (other parts from reference TRBV7-7 and TRBJ2-5): GAGVSQSPRYKVTKRGQDVTLRCDPISSHATLYWYQQALGQGPEFLTYFNYEAQPDKSGLPSDRFSAERPEGSISTLTIQRTEQRDSAMYRCASSSIPPGLLVGQETQYFGPGTRLLVL.

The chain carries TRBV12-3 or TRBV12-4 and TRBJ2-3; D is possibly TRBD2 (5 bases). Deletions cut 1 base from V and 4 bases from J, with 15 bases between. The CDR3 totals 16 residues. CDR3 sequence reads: CASSLGGGGRADTQYF. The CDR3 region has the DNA TGTGCCAGCAGTTTAGGAGGCGGAGGTCGTGCAGATACGCAGTATTTT.

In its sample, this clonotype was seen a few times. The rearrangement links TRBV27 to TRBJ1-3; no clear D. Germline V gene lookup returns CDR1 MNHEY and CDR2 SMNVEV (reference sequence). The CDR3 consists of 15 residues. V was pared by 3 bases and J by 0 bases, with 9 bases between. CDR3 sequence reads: CASSFLPLSGNTIYF. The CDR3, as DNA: TGTGCCAGCAGTTTTCTACCGCTCTCTGGAAACACCATATATTTT.

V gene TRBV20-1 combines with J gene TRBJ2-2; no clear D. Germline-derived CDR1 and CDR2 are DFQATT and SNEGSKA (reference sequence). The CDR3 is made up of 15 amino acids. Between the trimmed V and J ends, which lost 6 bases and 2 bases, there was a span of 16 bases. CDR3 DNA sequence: TGCAGTGCCAGTCCCCACATAAAAAACACCGGGGAGCTGTTTTTT. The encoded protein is CSASPHIKNTGELFF.

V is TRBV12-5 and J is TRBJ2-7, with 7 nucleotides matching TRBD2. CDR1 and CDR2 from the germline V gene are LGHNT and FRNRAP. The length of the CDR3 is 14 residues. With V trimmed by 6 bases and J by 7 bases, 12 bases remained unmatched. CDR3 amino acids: CASGAGLGVQEQYF. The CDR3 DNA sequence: TGTGCTAGTGGCGCTGGACTAGGAGTACAGGAGCAGTACTTC. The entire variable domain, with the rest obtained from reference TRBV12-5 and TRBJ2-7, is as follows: DARVTQTPRHKVTEMGQEVTMRCQPILGHNTVFWYRQTMMQGLELLAYFRNRAPLDDSGMPKDRFSAEMPDATLATLKIQPSEPRDSAVYFCASGAGLGVQEQYFGPGTRLTVT.

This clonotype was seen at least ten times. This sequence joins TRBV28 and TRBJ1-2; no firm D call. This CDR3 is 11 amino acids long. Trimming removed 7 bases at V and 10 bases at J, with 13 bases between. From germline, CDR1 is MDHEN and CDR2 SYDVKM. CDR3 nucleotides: TGTGCCAGCACGAGCCAGGTCGTCTACACCTTC. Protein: CASTSQVVYTF.

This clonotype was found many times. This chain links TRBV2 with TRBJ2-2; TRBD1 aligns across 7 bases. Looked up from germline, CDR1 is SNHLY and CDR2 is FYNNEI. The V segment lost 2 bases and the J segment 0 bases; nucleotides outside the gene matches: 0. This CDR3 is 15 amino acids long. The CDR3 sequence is CASSETGANTGELFF. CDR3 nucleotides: TGTGCCAGCAGTGAAACAGGGGCGAACACCGGGGAGCTGTTTTTT.

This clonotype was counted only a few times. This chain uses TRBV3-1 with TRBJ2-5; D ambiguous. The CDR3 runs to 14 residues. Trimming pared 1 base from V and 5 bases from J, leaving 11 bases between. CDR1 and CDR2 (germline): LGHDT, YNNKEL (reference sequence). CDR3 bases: TGTGCCAGCAGCCAAGGCAATAGCCCCGAGACCCAGTACTTC. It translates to CASSQGNSPETQYF.

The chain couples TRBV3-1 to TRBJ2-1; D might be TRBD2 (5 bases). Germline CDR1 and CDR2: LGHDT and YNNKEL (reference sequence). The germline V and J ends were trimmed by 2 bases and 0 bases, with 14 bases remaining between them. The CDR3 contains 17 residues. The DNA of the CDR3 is TGTGCCAGCAGCCAACTCGGAGTGGGGAGCTCCTACAATGAGCAGTTCTTC. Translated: CASSQLGVGSSYNEQFF.

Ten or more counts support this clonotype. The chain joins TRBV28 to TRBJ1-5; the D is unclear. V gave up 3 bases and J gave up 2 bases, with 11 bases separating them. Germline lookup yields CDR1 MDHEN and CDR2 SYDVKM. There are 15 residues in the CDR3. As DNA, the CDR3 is TGTGCCAGCAGTTTTTCCGGAGGACGCAATCAGCCCCAGCATTTT. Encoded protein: CASSFSGGRNQPQHF. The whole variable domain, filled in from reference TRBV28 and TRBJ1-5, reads DVKVTQSSRYLVKRTGEKVFLECVQDMDHENMFWYRQDPGLGLRLIYFSYDVKMKEKGDIPEGYSVSREKKERFSLILESASTNQTSMYLCASSFSGGRNQPQHFGDGTRLSIL.

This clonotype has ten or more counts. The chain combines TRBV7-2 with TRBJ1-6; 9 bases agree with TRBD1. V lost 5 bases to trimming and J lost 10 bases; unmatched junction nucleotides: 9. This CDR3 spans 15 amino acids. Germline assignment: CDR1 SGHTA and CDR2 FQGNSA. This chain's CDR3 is CASSPGQGGGSPLHF. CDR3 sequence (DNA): TGTGCCAGCAGCCCGGGACAGGGAGGTGGATCACCCCTCCACTTT.

In nucleotides, the CDR3 is TGTGCCAGTCGACAGGCAGTCGGCTACACCTTC. Translated, it gives CASRQAVGYTF. This chain uses TRBV19 with TRBJ1-2; weak D call: TRBD1 (6 bases). Per germline, CDR1 LNHDA and CDR2 SQIVND (reference sequence). This CDR3 contains 11 residues. Trimming cost V 8 bases and J 8 bases, with 12 bases left between them.

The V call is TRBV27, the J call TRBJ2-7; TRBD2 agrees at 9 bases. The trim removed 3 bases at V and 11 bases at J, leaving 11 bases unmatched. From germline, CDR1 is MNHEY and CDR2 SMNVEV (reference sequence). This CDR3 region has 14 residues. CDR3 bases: TGTGCCAGCAGTTTGGTGGCGGGAGGGCCGGATGAGTACTTC. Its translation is CASSLVAGGPDEYF.

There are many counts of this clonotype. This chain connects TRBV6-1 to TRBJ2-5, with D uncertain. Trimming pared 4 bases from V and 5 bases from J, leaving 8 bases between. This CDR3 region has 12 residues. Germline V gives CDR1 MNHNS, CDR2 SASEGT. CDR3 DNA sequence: TGTGCCAGCAGTGTAGGTTCCGAGACCCAGTACTTC. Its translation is CASSVGSETQYF.

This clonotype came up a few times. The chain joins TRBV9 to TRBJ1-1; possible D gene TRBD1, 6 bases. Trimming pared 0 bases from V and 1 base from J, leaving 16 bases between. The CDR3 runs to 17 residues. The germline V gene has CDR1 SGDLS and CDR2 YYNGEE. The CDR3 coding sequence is TGTGCCAGCAGCGTAGACCCCCCGGGGGCGACGAACACTGAAGCTTTCTTT. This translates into CASSVDPPGATNTEAFF.

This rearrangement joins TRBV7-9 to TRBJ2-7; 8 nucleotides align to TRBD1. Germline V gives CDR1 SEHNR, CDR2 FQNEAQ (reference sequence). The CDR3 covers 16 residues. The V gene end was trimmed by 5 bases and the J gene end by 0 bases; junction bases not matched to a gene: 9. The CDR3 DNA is TGTGCCAGCAGCGCCATTACAGGGGGAGGCTCCTACGAGCAGTACTTC. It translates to CASSAITGGGSYEQYF.

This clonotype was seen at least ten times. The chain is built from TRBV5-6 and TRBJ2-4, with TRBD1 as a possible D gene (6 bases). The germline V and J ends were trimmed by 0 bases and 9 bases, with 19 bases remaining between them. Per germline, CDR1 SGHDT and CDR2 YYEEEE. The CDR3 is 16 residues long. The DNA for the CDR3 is TGTGCCAGCAGCTTGGGTGGTGGGGGCGCGCGTGGCATTCAGTACTTC. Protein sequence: CASSLGGGGARGIQYF.

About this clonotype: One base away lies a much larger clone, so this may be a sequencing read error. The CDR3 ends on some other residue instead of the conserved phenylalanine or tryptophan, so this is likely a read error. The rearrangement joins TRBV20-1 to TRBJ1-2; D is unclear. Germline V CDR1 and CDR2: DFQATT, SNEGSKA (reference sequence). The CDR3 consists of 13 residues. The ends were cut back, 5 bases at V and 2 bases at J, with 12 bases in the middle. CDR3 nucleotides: TGCAGTGCTCACGTGATACAAAACTATGGCTACACCCTC. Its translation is CSAHVIQNYGYTL.

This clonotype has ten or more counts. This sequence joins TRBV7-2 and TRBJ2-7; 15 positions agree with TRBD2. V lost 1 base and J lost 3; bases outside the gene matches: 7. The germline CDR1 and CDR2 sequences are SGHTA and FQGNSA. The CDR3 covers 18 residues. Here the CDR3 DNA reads TGTGCCAGCAGCTTAGTGGGACTAGCGGGAGGAGGGGGCTACGAGCAGTACTTC. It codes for CASSLVGLAGGGGYEQYF.

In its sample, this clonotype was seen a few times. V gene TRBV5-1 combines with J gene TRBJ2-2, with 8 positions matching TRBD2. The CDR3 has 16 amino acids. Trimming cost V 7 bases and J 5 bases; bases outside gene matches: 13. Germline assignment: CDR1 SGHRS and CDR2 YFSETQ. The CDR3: CASSRGARRGTGELFF. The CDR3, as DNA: TGCGCCAGCTCGCGGGGGGCTCGTAGGGGGACCGGGGAGCTGTTTTTT.

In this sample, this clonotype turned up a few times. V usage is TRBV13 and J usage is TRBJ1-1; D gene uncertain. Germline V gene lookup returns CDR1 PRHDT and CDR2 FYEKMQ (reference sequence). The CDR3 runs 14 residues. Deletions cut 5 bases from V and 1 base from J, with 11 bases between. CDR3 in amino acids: CASSTGPTNTEAFF. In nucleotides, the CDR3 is TGTGCCAGCAGCACTGGACCTACGAACACTGAAGCTTTCTTT.

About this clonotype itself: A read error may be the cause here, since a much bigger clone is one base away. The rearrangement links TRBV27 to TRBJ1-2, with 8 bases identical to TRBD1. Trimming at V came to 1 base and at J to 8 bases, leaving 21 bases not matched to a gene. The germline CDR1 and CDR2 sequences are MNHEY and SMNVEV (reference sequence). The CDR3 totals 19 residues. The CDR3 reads CASSLYSPRCRTGGWGYTF. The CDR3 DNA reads TGTGCCAGCAGTTTATACTCCCCGAGATGCCGTACAGGGGGATGGGGCTACACCTTC.

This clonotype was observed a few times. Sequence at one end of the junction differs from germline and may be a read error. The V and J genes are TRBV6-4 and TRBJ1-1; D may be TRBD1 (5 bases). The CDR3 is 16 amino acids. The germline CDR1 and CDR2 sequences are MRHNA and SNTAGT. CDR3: CASSYSNGAQNTEAFF. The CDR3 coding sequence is TGTGCCAGCAGTTACTCTAACGGGGCGCAGAACACTGAAGCTTTCTTT.

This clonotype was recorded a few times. The CDR3 DNA follows: TGCGCCAGCAGCCAAGAAGGTGGGACAGGGGCGGAAGAGACCCAGTACTTC. Its protein is CASSQEGGTGAEETQYF. The chain recombines TRBV4-1 with TRBJ2-5; 10 nucleotides agree with TRBD1. CDR1 and CDR2 from the germline V gene are MGHRA and YSYEKL. V dropped 0 bases and J dropped 3; count of bases not matched to a gene: 7. The CDR3 consists of 17 residues.

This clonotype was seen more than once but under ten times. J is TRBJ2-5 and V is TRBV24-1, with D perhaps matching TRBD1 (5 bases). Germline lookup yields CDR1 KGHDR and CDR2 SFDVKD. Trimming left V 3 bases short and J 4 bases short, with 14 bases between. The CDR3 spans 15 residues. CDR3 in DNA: TGTGCCACCAGTGATCGCGCAGGGCGACGAGAGACCCAGTACTTC. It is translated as CATSDRAGRRETQYF.

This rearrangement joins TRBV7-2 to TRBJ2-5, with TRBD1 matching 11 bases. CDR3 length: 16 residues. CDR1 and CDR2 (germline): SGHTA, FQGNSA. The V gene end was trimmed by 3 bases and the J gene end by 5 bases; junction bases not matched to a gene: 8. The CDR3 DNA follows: TGTGCCAGCAGCTTTATCGGACAGGGGGCAGTTGAGACCCAGTACTTC. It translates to CASSFIGQGAVETQYF.

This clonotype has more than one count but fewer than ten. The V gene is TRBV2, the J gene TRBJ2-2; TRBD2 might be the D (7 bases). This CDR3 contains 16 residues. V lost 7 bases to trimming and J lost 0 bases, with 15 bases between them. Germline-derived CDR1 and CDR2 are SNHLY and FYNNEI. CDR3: CASTAEGGANTGELFF. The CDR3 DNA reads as TGTGCCAGCACCGCCGAGGGGGGGGCGAACACCGGGGAGCTGTTTTTT.

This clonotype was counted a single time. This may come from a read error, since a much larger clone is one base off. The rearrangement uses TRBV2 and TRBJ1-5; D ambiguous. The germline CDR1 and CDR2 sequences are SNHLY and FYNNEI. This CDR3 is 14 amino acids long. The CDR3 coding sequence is TGTGCCAGCAGTTTCGACGGTAGCGATCAGCCCCAGCATTTT. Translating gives CASSFDGSDQPQHF. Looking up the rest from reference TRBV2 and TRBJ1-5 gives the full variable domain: EPEVTQTPSHQVTQMGQEVILRCVPISNHLYFYWYRQILGQKVEFLVSFYNNEISEKSEIFDDQFSVERPDGSNFTLKIRSTKLEDSAMYFCASSFDGSDQPQHFGDGTRLSIL.

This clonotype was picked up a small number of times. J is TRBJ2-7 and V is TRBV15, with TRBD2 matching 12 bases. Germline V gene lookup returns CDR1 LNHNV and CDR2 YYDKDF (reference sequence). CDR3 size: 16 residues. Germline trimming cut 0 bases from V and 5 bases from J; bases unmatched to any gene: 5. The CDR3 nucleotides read TGTGCCACCAGCAGAGATCTACTAGCGGGAGGACACGAGCAGTACTTC. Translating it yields CATSRDLLAGGHEQYF.

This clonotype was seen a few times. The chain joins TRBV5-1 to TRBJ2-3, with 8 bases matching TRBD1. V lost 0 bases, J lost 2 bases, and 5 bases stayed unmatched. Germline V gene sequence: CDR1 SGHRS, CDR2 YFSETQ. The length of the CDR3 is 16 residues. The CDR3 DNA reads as TGCGCCAGCAGCTTGGTGGCAGGGGGCACCACAGATACGCAGTATTTT. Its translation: CASSLVAGGTTDTQYF.